A selection of T cell receptor beta chains follows, all from one sample in a study of identical twins. A single record per CDR3 protein comes from TCRdb applying MiXCR to the 5' RACE reads. This table has about 430,000 distinct CDR3 sequences, about 18% appearing once. The sequencing sample was made of naive T cells sorted from blood. The receptors derive from a middle-aged man in good health. Both conserved end residues are part of each CDR3. The D gene is left open where the match is weak. A clone size is listed for some rows: how often the clone was seen (once, few, many), or a class if it is expanded.

-,many,TRBJ1-5,TRBV28,TGTGCCAGCAGTCCTATTTCGGGGTATCAGCCCCAGCATTTT,CASSPISGYQPQHF
TRBD2,few,TRBJ2-7,TRBV20-1,TGCAGTGCTTTGACTAGCGGGACAGCCTACGAGCAGTACTTC,CSALTSGTAYEQYF
TRBD1,many,TRBJ1-1,TRBV7-3,TGTGCCAGCAGGGGAGGACAGGACACTGAAGCTTTCTTT,CASRGGQDTEAFF
-,-,TRBJ2-5,TRBV7-2,TGTGCCAGCAGCCAAACCTTGGGTGGAGGAGAGACCCAGTACTTC,CASSQTLGGGETQYF
-,few,TRBJ2-1,TRBV7-9,TGTGCCAGCACCGTAGACAGTAACTCGCAGTTCTTC,CASTVDSNSQFF
-,-,TRBJ2-2,TRBV10-3,TGTGCCATCAGTGAAGGCTGGACCGGGGAGCTGTTTTTT,CAISEGWTGELFF
TRBD2,-,TRBJ2-1,TRBV2,TGTGCCAGCAGCCGGTCGAGCGGGAGGGTCTCCTACAATGAGCAGTTCTTC,CASSRSSGRVSYNEQFF
TRBD1,-,TRBJ1-6,TRBV7-9,TGTGCCAGCAGCTTAGCACAGGGGGCGAATTCACCCCTCCACTTT,CASSLAQGANSPLHF
TRBD1,-,TRBJ2-3,TRBV6-2/TRBV6-3,TGTGCCAGCAGGCCCTGGGACAGGGTGGCAGATACGCAGTATTTT,CASRPWDRVADTQYF
-,few,TRBJ2-1,TRBV5-1,TGCGCCAGCAGCGGCGGGACGCATGACAATGAGCAGTTCTTC,CASSGGTHDNEQFF
-,-,TRBJ2-1,TRBV24-1,TGTGCCACCGGCAGGGTGGATGAGCAGTTCTTC,CATGRVDEQFF
-,-,TRBJ1-5,TRBV27,TGTGCCAGCAGTGCCCGGGCCCTGGGGATTGGGCAGCCCCAGCATTTT,CASSARALGIGQPQHF
-,-,TRBJ1-2,TRBV5-1,TGCGCCAGCAGCTTGGGGGGGGCCAGGGATGGCGGCTACACCTTC,CASSLGGARDGGYTF
TRBD2,many,TRBJ2-1,TRBV9,TGTGCCAGCAGTCCTAGCGGGAGCCAGAGTGAGCAGTTCTTC,CASSPSGSQSEQFF
-,many,TRBJ1-1,TRBV5-4,TGTGCCAGCAGTCAAGGGGCGAGCTGGAACACTGAAGCTTTCTTT,CASSQGASWNTEAFF
-,-,TRBJ2-2,TRBV11-2,TGTGCCGAGAGCGGGACAGTCGTGGCCGGGGAGCTGTTTTTT,CAESGTVVAGELFF
-,few,TRBJ2-3,TRBV5-1,TGCGCCAGCAGCCAAGACGGGACACGCACAGATACGCAGTATTTT,CASSQDGTRTDTQYF
-,few,TRBJ1-4,TRBV6-6,TGTGCCAGCAGTAGGGCAACTAATGAAAAACTGTTTTTT,CASSRATNEKLFF
TRBD2,many,TRBJ2-5,TRBV4-3,TGCGCCAGCAGCCAAGAGGGAGGGCGCCAAGAGACCCAGTACTTC,CASSQEGGRQETQYF
TRBD1,-,TRBJ2-1,TRBV20-1,TGCAGTGCTAGAGATCCCGGGACAGGAGACTACAATGAGCAGTTCTTC,CSARDPGTGDYNEQFF
-,-,TRBJ2-3,TRBV6-4,TGTGCCAGCAGTGACTCGTTCGGGGCCTTTGATACGCAGTATTTT,CASSDSFGAFDTQYF
-,-,TRBJ1-5,TRBV6-2/TRBV6-3,TGTGCCAGCAGCAAAGGGGATTTGAATCAGCCCCAGCATTTT,CASSKGDLNQPQHF
TRBD2,-,TRBJ2-3,TRBV7-8,TGTGCCAGCAGCTTAAGCTGGACTAGCGGGCTAAGCACAGATACGCAGTATTTT,CASSLSWTSGLSTDTQYF
TRBD2,-,TRBJ2-3,TRBV20-1,TGCAGTGCTAGGGAGACTAGCGGGAGATTTTATACGCAGTATTTT,CSARETSGRFYTQYF
-,-,TRBJ1-1,TRBV3-1,TGTGCCAGCAGCCAAGGCAGCAAGAACACTGAAGCTTTCTTT,CASSQGSKNTEAFF
-,many,TRBJ1-4,TRBV5-1,TGCGCCAGCAGCTTGCCGACTTCTGGGCGCGAAAAACTGTTTTTT,CASSLPTSGREKLFF
-,once,TRBJ2-5,TRBV4-2,TGTGCCAGCAGCCAAGATGAGCGACCCCAAGAGACCCAGTACTTC,CASSQDERPQETQYF
-,-,TRBJ1-2,TRBV28,TGTGCCAGCAGTTTTGTCACAGGTGCGTCCTATGGCTACACCTTC,CASSFVTGASYGYTF
TRBD1,few,TRBJ1-6,TRBV27,TGTGCCAGCAGTTTATTGGCAGGGGGGGGGTGGTCACCCCTCCACTTT,CASSLLAGGGWSPLHF
TRBD2,-,TRBJ2-1,TRBV5-1,TGCGCCAGCAGCTCTTATAGCGGGAATGAGCAGTTCTTC,CASSSYSGNEQFF
TRBD2,-,TRBJ2-1,TRBV6-5,TGTGCCAGCAGTTACTCGGGACTAGCGTACAATGAGCAGTTCTTC,CASSYSGLAYNEQFF
TRBD2,few,TRBJ2-1,TRBV7-6,TGTGCCAGCGGAGCGGGGGGACCCTACAATGAGCAGTTCTTC,CASGAGGPYNEQFF
-,many,TRBJ2-7,TRBV28,TGTGCCAGCAGCCGACGGATCTCCTACGAGCAGTACTTC,CASSRRISYEQYF
TRBD2,-,TRBJ2-5,TRBV20-1,TGCAGTGCTAGCGGGACTAGCGGGACGCCAACAGAAGAGACCCAGTACTTC,CSASGTSGTPTEETQYF
TRBD2,-,TRBJ2-1,TRBV6-4,TGTGCCAGCACCAACGGCGGACTAGCGGCAGCTAACGGAGTGGGAAGGCAATACAATGAGCAGTTCTTC,CASTNGGLAAANGVGRQYNEQFF
-,-,TRBJ2-3,TRBV9,TGTGCCAGCAGCGGATCGGGCCCTAGCACAGATACGCAGTATTTT,CASSGSGPSTDTQYF
TRBD2,-,TRBJ2-3,TRBV24-1,TGTGCCACTACTAGCGGGAGCACAGATACGCAGTATTTT,CATTSGSTDTQYF
-,-,TRBJ2-3,TRBV7-2,TGTGCCGCGGCCCTTACGCGCGGGGATACGCAGTATTTT,CAAALTRGDTQYF
TRBD2,-,TRBJ2-7,TRBV5-1,TGCGCCAGCAGCTTGTTCGTGGGGGGGGTACACGAGCAGTACTTC,CASSLFVGGVHEQYF
-,few,TRBJ1-2,TRBV7-8,TGTGCCAGCAGCTTAGTCAGGGACGGTGGCTACACCTTC,CASSLVRDGGYTF
-,-,TRBJ2-3,TRBV6-1,TGTGCCAGCAGTGAAGAGAAACATCCTAGCACAGATACGCAGTATTTT,CASSEEKHPSTDTQYF
-,many,TRBJ2-5,TRBV25-1,TGTGCCAGCAGTGCTTTGGGGCGAGAGACCCAGTACTTC,CASSALGRETQYF